This paragraph covers one T cell receptor (beta chain) sequence. Its target is not known. The source of the sample is a study of CD4 T cells in relation to SARS-CoV-2 and coronaviruses. CD4+ T cells from unexposed donors were obtained before the COVID-19 pandemic (2011-2018). The cells were cultured for over eight days before CD4+ T cells were isolated. Assay used: immunoSEQ multiplex PCR; TCRdb lists only in-frame clones, some missing. The sample consists of 15,000 to 25,000 clones, 74% of them appearing once. The sample consisted of CD4+ T cells from PBMCs, cultured in vitro. The source of this sequence is a human donor in good health.

The CDR3 sequence: CASSPPGNSGTDTQYF. The CDR3 DNA sequence: TGTGCCAGCTCACCACCAGGGAACTCGGGTACAGATACGCAGTATTTT. The V gene is TRBV18, the J gene TRBJ2-3; D remains ambiguous. The CDR3 is made up of 16 amino acids. Trimming took 0 bases from V and 3 from J, leaving 13 bases between them. Germline V CDR1 and CDR2: KGHSH, LQKENI.